This TCR beta chain was documented in a study of blood T cell repertoires in COVID-19. Study summary: Donors in the United States, Italy and Spain gave samples during acute or convalescent COVID-19. T cells, B-cell-depleted T cells, or PBMCs provided the cDNA or gDNA that served as material.

Everyone who took part was 18 to 89 years old, and they came from 24 US areas. Clinical histories supplied by participants themselves formed the basis of cohort assignment. TCRdb's table, derived via immunoSEQ multiplex PCR, lists solely in-frame clones and lacks some. The table lists fewer than 250,000 clones, roughly 82% of them singletons, with roughly 2% in the top ten. The V gene's germline CDR1 is MNHEY and CDR2 SMNVEV (reference sequence). Germline trimming cut 4 bases from V and 7 bases from J; bases unmatched to any gene: 11. This CDR3 region has 16 residues. The V gene is TRBV27, the J gene TRBJ2-2; 8 positions match TRBD1. This sequence originates from a woman aged 45-65 years who had recovered from COVID-19. Material: PBMCs or T cells enriched from blood (not recorded which). The CDR3 region has the DNA TGTGCCAGCAGTTCACCCGGACAGGGACCGGACGGGGAGCTGTTTTTT. Its translation: CASSSPGQGPDGELFF.